This TCR beta chain was captured by sequencing in a study of regulatory T cells in long-lasting Graves disease. CDR3 length: 13 residues. Germline CDR1 reads MNHNS; CDR2 reads SASEGT. Trimming stripped 6 bases from V and 5 bases from J, with 8 bases between. Construction of the TCR beta libraries employed iRepertoire HTBI primers in conjunction with Arm-PCR of CDR3 regions. TCRdb processed the multiplex PCR reads anew with MiXCR; each CDR3 protein has one entry. The profile shows about 300,000 distinct CDR3 sequences, 15% to 20% of them singletons. This sample's time point: newly diagnosed GD, antithyroid drugs for less than 3 months. TCR sequences were obtained from RNA taken from PBMCs. Patients met American Thyroid Association criteria for Graves' disease. Broader study findings: Patients with persistent Graves' had lower TCR diversity than newly diagnosed patients. Persistent disease was characterized by preferential usage of TRBV28, TRBJ1-2 and TRBJ2-5.

A note on this clonotype: Its specificity is not known.

Specimen: peripheral blood mononuclear cells (PBMCs), collected at new diagnosis, from a patient treated with antithyroid drugs. The V and J genes are TRBV6-1 and TRBJ1-6; no clear D. This receptor was identified in a female donor with Graves disease. The DNA for the CDR3 is TGTGCCAGCAGCCAAGCAGATAATTCACCCCTCCACTTT. Encoded protein: CASSQADNSPLHF.